Following are 16 T cell receptor beta chains from one sample sequenced in a study of graft-versus-host responses after intestinal transplantation. Assay used: immunoSEQ multiplex PCR; TCRdb lists only in-frame clones, some missing. The data show 9,900 or so clones, with 25% to 35% seen just once and 6.2% held by the top ten. Co-plating was performed using around 200,000 CFSE-labeled responder cells and around 200,000 irradiated, violet-dye-labeled stimulator cells. Sample: alloreactive CD8+ T cells from a mixed lymphocyte reaction culture, taken before intestinal transplant. Subset indicated: CFSE-low proliferating T cells sorted from roughly six-day pre-transplant mixed lymphocyte reaction (GvH or HvG direction). The receptors come from a human patient who received an intestinal transplant.

This chain links TRBV19 with TRBJ1-6, with 7 bases aligning to TRBD1. Germline values: CDR1 LNHDA, CDR2 SQIVND (reference sequence). This CDR3 contains 14 residues. V gave up 10 bases and J gave up 5 bases; unmatched junction bases: 8. CDR3 nucleotides: TGTGCCACCCCAGAGGGGGCAGATAATTCACCCCTCCACTTT. Its protein product is CATPEGADNSPLHF.

In its sample, this clone was seen a few times. This chain links TRBV11-2 with TRBJ1-2, with 9 positions matching TRBD1. The CDR3 length is 15 residues. Germline CDR1 reads SGHAT; CDR2 reads FQNNGV. Trimming cost V 5 bases and J 8 bases; bases outside gene matches: 12. The CDR3 region has the DNA TGTGCCAGCAGCAGAGAAGGACAGGGGAGAGGGGGCTACACCTTC. This encodes CASSREGQGRGGYTF.

This clone was counted a few times. The rearrangement uses TRBV9 and TRBJ2-1; D perhaps matches TRBD2 (6 bases). Germline CDR1 reads SGDLS; CDR2 reads YYNGEE. V lost 3 bases and J 8 bases, leaving 15 bases between the germline ends. The CDR3 sequence is 14 residues long. CDR3 in DNA: TGTGCCAGCAGCGCGGGGGAAGGGCTGGATGAGCAGTTCTTC. Its protein is CASSAGEGLDEQFF.

This clone was counted only a few times. This sequence joins TRBV6-1 and TRBJ1-1; D gene ambiguous. Between the trimmed V and J ends, which lost 8 bases and 1 base, there was a span of 8 bases. This CDR3 is 12 amino acids long. Germline CDR1 reads MNHNS; CDR2 reads SASEGT. The CDR3 DNA is TGTGCCAGCGGAGCACAGAACACTGAAGCTTTCTTT. This gives the protein CASGAQNTEAFF.

This clone has just a few counts. The chain combines TRBV15 with TRBJ2-5, with D unclear. The CDR3 extends over 13 amino acids. Trimming removed 5 bases from V and 5 bases from J, with 12 bases in between. CDR1 is LNHNV, CDR2 YYDKDF, per germline (reference sequence). CDR3 region: CATSPVPSETQYF. DNA of the CDR3: TGTGCCACCAGCCCGGTGCCTTCGGAGACCCAGTACTTC.

This clone is medium-sized (0.01 to 0.1%). The V call is TRBV25-1, the J call TRBJ2-7; D might be TRBD2 (5 bases). Trimming cost V 6 bases and J 0 bases, with 12 bases left between them. Germline values: CDR1 MGHDK, CDR2 SYGVNS. The CDR3 contains 14 residues. The CDR3 nucleotides are TGTGCCAGCAGGGACTCGTCGAGCTCCTACGAGCAGTACTTC. Translating gives CASRDSSSSYEQYF.

J is TRBJ1-1 and V is TRBV19, with a weak D call TRBD1 (6 bases). Germline CDR1 and CDR2: LNHDA and SQIVND (reference sequence). V shed 7 bases and J shed 1 base, with 10 bases lying between them. The CDR3 runs 13 residues. The CDR3 DNA sequence: TGTGCCAGTACTCAGACAGGGAACACTGAAGCTTTCTTT. It specifies CASTQTGNTEAFF.

The V call is TRBV5-4, the J call TRBJ2-3, with 9 nucleotides matching TRBD1. The J segment lost 3 bases and the V segment lost 2 bases, leaving 1 base of the junction unmatched. The CDR3 extends over 14 amino acids. Germline loops: CDR1 SGHNT, CDR2 YYREEE (reference sequence). This CDR3 reads CASSFGQGTDTQYF. The DNA of the CDR3 is TGTGCCAGCAGCTTCGGACAGGGGACAGATACGCAGTATTTT.

This clone turned up a few times. CDR3 coding DNA: TGTGCCAGTAGGACAGTGGGCAATCAGCCCCAGCATTTT. It codes for CASRTVGNQPQHF. The chain combines TRBV19 with TRBJ1-5; maybe TRBD1 (5 bases). Germline-derived CDR1 and CDR2 are LNHDA and SQIVND (reference sequence). CDR3 length equals 13 residues. The V gene lost 6 bases and the J gene lost 2 bases, with 8 bases spanning the gap.

The chain carries TRBV29-1 and TRBJ2-7; weak D call: TRBD1 (6 bases). The germline V gene encodes CDR1 SQVTM and CDR2 ANQGSEA. Deletions cut 6 bases from V and 7 bases from J, with 19 bases between. The CDR3 contains 13 residues. In DNA form, the CDR3 reads TGCAGCGTCGCACCGACAGGAGTCTGGGAGCAGTACTTC. Protein: CSVAPTGVWEQYF.

CDR3: CSVTGRNTGELFF. CDR3 DNA: TGCAGCGTCACGGGGAGGAACACCGGGGAGCTGTTTTTT. The chain joins TRBV29-1 to TRBJ2-2, with D perhaps TRBD2 (5 bases). Germline-derived CDR1 and CDR2 are SQVTM and ANQGSEA. This CDR3 region has 13 residues. V lost 6 bases, J lost 1 base, and 9 bases lay in between.

This clone showed up just a few times. The V and J genes are TRBV6-6 and TRBJ1-1, with D maybe TRBD1 (5 bases). Germline V gene data show CDR1 as MNHNY and CDR2 as SVGAGI (reference sequence). The ends were cut back, 3 bases at V and 4 bases at J, with 12 bases in the middle. CDR3 size: 14 residues. The CDR3 reads CASSYWGGGTEAFF. CDR3 bases: TGTGCCAGCAGTTATTGGGGGGGTGGCACTGAAGCTTTCTTT.

This clone is medium-sized in the sample. The chain employs TRBV9 and TRBJ1-4, with D possibly TRBD1 on 5 matching bases. V dropped 1 base and J dropped 5 bases, with 9 bases sitting between them. The germline V gene encodes CDR1 SGDLS and CDR2 YYNGEE. The CDR3 covers 14 residues. DNA for the CDR3: TGTGCCAGCAGCGTAAAAGCAGGGAATGAAAAACTGTTTTTT. It codes for CASSVKAGNEKLFF.

This clone was seen only a few times. The chain combines TRBV23-1 with TRBJ2-7, with TRBD1 matching 8 bases. TRBV23-1 is designated an ORF whose function remains uncertain. The V segment lost 4 bases and the J segment 4 bases; nucleotides outside the gene matches: 15. This CDR3 contains 17 residues. The CDR3 DNA follows: TGCGCCAGCAGTCGCTCGGCCGCAGGGACAGGACTATACGAGCAGTACTTC. Amino acids: CASSRSAAGTGLYEQYF.

This clone was seen a few times. This chain uses TRBV7-8 with TRBJ2-1; 9 nucleotides align to TRBD2. The V and J ends lost 3 bases and 0 bases, in that order; junction bases with no gene match: 6. CDR1 is SGHVS and CDR2 is FQNEAQ in the germline V gene. The length of the CDR3 is 17 residues. CDR3 sequence: CASSFPSGVSSYNEQFF. The CDR3 region has the DNA TGTGCCAGCAGCTTCCCTAGCGGGGTTAGCTCCTACAATGAGCAGTTCTTC.

This clone was observed a few times. The rearrangement links TRBV2 to TRBJ2-3; possibly TRBD1 for D (5 bases). With 3 bases removed from V and 4 bases from J, the gap between germline ends came to 17 bases. Germline loops: CDR1 SNHLY, CDR2 FYNNEI. This CDR3 comprises 16 residues. CDR3 protein: CASSDTVTRVADTQYF. The CDR3, as DNA: TGTGCCAGCAGTGATACCGTCACCAGGGTCGCAGATACGCAGTATTTT.